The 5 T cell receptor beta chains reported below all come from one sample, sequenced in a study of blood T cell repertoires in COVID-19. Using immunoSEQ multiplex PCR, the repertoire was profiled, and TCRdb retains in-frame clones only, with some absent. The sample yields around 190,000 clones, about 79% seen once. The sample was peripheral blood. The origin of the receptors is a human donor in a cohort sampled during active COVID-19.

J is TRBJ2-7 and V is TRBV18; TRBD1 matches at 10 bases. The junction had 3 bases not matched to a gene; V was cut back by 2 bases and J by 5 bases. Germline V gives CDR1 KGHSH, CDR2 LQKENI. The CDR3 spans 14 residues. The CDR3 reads CASSPDRGRDEQYF. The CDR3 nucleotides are TGTGCCAGCTCACCAGACAGGGGGCGAGACGAGCAGTACTTC.

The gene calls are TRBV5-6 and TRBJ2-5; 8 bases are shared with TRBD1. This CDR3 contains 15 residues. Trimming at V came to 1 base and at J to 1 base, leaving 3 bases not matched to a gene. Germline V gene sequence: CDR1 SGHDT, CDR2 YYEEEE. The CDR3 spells CASSLQGALQETQYF. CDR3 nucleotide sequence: TGTGCCAGCAGCTTGCAGGGGGCCCTCCAAGAGACCCAGTACTTC. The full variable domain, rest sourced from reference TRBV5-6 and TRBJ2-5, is DAGVTQSPTHLIKTRGQQVTLRCSPKSGHDTVSWYQQALGQGPQFIFQYYEEEERQRGNFPDRFSGHQFPNYSSELNVNALLLGDSALYLCASSLQGALQETQYFGPGTRLLVL.

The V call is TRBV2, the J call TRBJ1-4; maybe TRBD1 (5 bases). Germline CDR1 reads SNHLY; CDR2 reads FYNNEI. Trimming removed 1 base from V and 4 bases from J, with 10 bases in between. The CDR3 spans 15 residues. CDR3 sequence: CASSEGLGLNEKLFF. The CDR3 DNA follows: TGTGCCAGCAGTGAAGGTCTGGGACTTAATGAAAAACTGTTTTTT. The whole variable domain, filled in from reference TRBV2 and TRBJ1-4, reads EPEVTQTPSHQVTQMGQEVILRCVPISNHLYFYWYRQILGQKVEFLVSFYNNEISEKSEIFDDQFSVERPDGSNFTLKIRSTKLEDSAMYFCASSEGLGLNEKLFFGSGTQLSVL.

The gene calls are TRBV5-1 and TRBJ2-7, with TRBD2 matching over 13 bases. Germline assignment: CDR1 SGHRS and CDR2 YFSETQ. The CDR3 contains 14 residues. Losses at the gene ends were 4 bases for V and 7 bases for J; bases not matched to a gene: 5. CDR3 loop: CASSGTSGRVEQYF. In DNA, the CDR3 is TGCGCCAGCAGCGGAACTAGCGGGAGGGTTGAGCAGTACTTC. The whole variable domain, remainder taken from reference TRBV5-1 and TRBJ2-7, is KAGVTQTPRYLIKTRGQQVTLSCSPISGHRSVSWYQQTPGQGLQFLFEYFSETQRNKGNFPGRFSGRQFSNSRSEMNVSTLELGDSALYLCASSGTSGRVEQYFGPGTRLTVT.

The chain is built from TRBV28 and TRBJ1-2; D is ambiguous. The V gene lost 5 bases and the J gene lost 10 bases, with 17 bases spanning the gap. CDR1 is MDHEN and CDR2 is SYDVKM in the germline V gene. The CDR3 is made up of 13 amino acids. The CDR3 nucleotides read TGTGCCAGCAGTCTACAAGTAGCCTTGTCCTACACCTTC. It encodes CASSLQVALSYTF.